Detailed here is one T cell receptor beta chain. J gave up 5 bases and V 2 bases, and 2 bases lay outside the gene matches. The germline V gene encodes CDR1 LGHNT and CDR2 FRNRAP. This CDR3 spans 14 amino acids. The entry originates in a study of OX40 agonist ivuxolimab in advanced cancers. About the research overall: Prior checkpoint blockade (anti-PD-1, anti-PD-L1 or anti-CTLA-4) was permitted; over 30% had it.

TCRdb's copy holds only in-frame clones and misses some; the assay was immunoSEQ multiplex PCR. This table holds around 43,000 clones, around 90% found once. The sequencing here drew on CD4+ or CD8+ T cells sorted from blood, taken in a trial of the OX40 agonist ivuxolimab. The chain joins TRBV12-5 to TRBJ1-2; 10 bases match TRBD1. The TCR comes from an adult with an advanced solid tumor such as melanoma, head and neck, liver or kidney cancer. The DNA of the CDR3 is TGTGCTAGTGGTTTGTCGGACAGGGGGTATGGCTACACCTTC. This gives the protein CASGLSDRGYGYTF.